Given below is one T cell receptor beta chain in context. The sample comes from a study of blood T cell repertoires in COVID-19. TCRdb keeps only in-frame clones here, not all; method: immunoSEQ multiplex PCR. The table lists 400,000 to 450,000 clones, about 91% of them singletons, with roughly 1.6% in the top ten. Followed over time, Seattle patients had been enrolled while infection was active. The CDR3 spans 14 residues. V lost 1 base, J lost 4 bases, and 13 bases lay in between. Germline V gene sequence: CDR1 GTSNPN, CDR2 SVGIG (reference sequence). The chain joins TRBV30 to TRBJ1-2, with D possibly being TRBD1 (5 bases). The TCR comes from a woman aged 40 to 50 with COVID-19, enrolled during active disease. The sequenced sample consisted of peripheral blood. The CDR3 loop reads CAWSERGRGYGYTF. Written as DNA, the CDR3 is TGTGCCTGGAGTGAAAGGGGCCGTGGCTATGGCTACACCTTC.